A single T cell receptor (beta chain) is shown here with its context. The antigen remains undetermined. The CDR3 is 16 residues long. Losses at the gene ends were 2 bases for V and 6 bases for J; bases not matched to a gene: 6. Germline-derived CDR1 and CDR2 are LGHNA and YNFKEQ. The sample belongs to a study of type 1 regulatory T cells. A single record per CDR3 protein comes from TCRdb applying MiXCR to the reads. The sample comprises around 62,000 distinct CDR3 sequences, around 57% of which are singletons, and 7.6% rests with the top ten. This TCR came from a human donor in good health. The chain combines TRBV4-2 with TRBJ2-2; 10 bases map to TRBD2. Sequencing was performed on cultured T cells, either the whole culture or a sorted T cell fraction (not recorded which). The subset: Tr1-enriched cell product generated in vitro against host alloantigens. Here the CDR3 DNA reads TGTGCCAGCAGCCAAAGTCCTAGCGGGAGCTCCGGGGAGCTGTTTTTT. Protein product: CASSQSPSGSSGELFF.